The sample holds a few counts of the clone carrying this TCR beta chain. Its target is not known. There were no patients who had received any treatment before thyroid surgery. These data come from a study of metastatic and nonmetastatic thyroid tumors. Study in general: Repertoire data that came from the blood and tumor or nodule tissue of malignant and benign thyroid patients were compared. Findings and limits, study-wide: In both blood and tumor samples, TCR beta diversity was reported significantly higher for malignant than benign nodules.

Source study methods: A papillary thyroid cancer distant-metastasis classifier was built from CDR3 differences across clinicopathological groups. TCRdb re-called the PCR reads through MiXCR. The authors' filters were not applied to this entry. Among fewer than 35,000 clones listed, about a fifth were seen once. The receptor was derived from a male donor with papillary thyroid cancer or a benign thyroid nodule (not recorded which). Some clones in this sample may be carry-over from other donors' samples. Sequencing used tumor tissue.

In nucleotides, the CDR3 is TGTGCCAGCAGCCTTGGTTCTTCCAGGGGAAATTACGAGCAGTACTTC. Translating gives CASSLGSSRGNYEQYF. The V and J genes are TRBV5-4 and TRBJ2-7, with D maybe TRBD1 (6 bases). The CDR3 spans 16 residues. Between the trimmed V and J ends, which lost 4 bases and 4 bases, there was a span of 21 bases. Per germline, CDR1 SGHNT and CDR2 YYREEE (reference sequence).